These 30 T cell receptor beta chains originate from one sample sequenced in a study of blood T cell repertoires in COVID-19. The table came from immunoSEQ multiplex PCR; TCRdb's copy has only in-frame clones and leaves some out. Seen here are about 190,000 clones, 65% to 80% observed once, and the top ten hold around an eighth. Source material: peripheral blood. Every receptor here comes from a woman aged 45-60 years with acute or convalescent COVID-19.

The rearrangement links TRBV6-5 to TRBJ1-5; D gene uncertain. Per the germline V gene, CDR1 is MNHEY and CDR2 is SVGAGI. This CDR3 has 15 residues. Deletions cut 0 bases from V and 1 base from J, with 7 bases between. In DNA, the CDR3 is TGTGCCAGCAGTTACTCTCTATTAAGCAATCAGCCCCAGCATTTT. The encoded protein is CASSYSLLSNQPQHF.

The gene calls are TRBV29-1 and TRBJ2-7; perhaps TRBD1 as D (6 bases). This CDR3 contains 11 residues. Trimming took 7 bases from V and 1 from J, leaving 8 bases between them. Germline V gene lookup returns CDR1 SQVTM and CDR2 ANQGSEA. CDR3 loop: CSGGQSYEQYF. In DNA, the CDR3 is TGCAGCGGTGGACAGTCCTACGAGCAGTACTTC.

The V gene is TRBV7-2, the J gene TRBJ1-1; D remains ambiguous. The CDR3 is 13 amino acids. V was trimmed by 4 bases and J by 8 bases, leaving 14 bases between them. Germline V gene sequence: CDR1 SGHTA, CDR2 FQGNSA. The CDR3 protein is CASSSTRGIEAFF. Written as DNA, the CDR3 is TGTGCCAGCAGCTCTACCCGAGGGATAGAAGCTTTCTTT.

The CDR3 DNA follows: TGTGCCAGCAGCTCGGTGGGTAGCGGGGTACAAGAGACCCAGTACTTC. Translation: CASSSVGSGVQETQYF. This sequence joins TRBV5-6 and TRBJ2-5; the match to TRBD2 covers 8 bases. The CDR3 runs to 16 residues. V lost 3 bases and J lost 2; bases outside the gene matches: 9. CDR1 SGHDT and CDR2 YYEEEE come from the germline V gene.

This rearrangement joins TRBV5-4 to TRBJ1-2; D gene uncertain. Trimming pared 2 bases from V and 4 bases from J, leaving 6 bases between. The CDR3 is made up of 12 amino acids. Germline-derived CDR1 and CDR2 are SGHNT and YYREEE (reference sequence). Written as DNA, the CDR3 is TGTGCCAGCAGCTTTGATAGCTATGGCTACACCTTC. Its translation: CASSFDSYGYTF.

The V and J genes are TRBV5-1 and TRBJ1-6, with D possibly TRBD1 on 5 matching bases. There are 17 residues in the CDR3. In germline, CDR1 is SGHRS, CDR2 YFSETQ. The V gene lost 0 bases and the J gene lost 10 bases, with 20 bases spanning the gap. CDR3 in DNA: TGCGCCAGCAGCTTGGCCTCCACTAGCGGGGCGGAATCACCCCTCCACTTT. Translating it yields CASSLASTSGAESPLHF.

The chain employs TRBV5-4 and TRBJ1-6; 8 nucleotides agree with TRBD1. CDR1 is SGHNT and CDR2 is YYREEE in the germline V gene (reference sequence). V trimming: 4 bases; J trimming: 10 bases; junction bases outside the gene matches: 7. The CDR3 is 14 amino acids. CDR3 loop: CASSGRGLGSPLHF. CDR3 DNA sequence: TGTGCCAGCAGCGGCAGGGGGCTGGGGTCACCCCTCCACTTT.

The chain is built from TRBV5-1 and TRBJ2-1; TRBD1 matches at 9 bases. The CDR3 is 14 residues long. The junction had 6 bases not matched to a gene; V was cut back by 7 bases and J by 4 bases. The germline gives CDR1 SGHRS, CDR2 YFSETQ. The DNA of the CDR3 is TGCGCCAGCGGAGGACAGGGGAAGTACAATGAGCAGTTCTTC. This codes for CASGGQGKYNEQFF.

The chain recombines TRBV25-1 with TRBJ1-1; the D gene is possibly TRBD1 (5 bases). CDR3 length equals 13 residues. Per the germline V gene, CDR1 is MGHDK and CDR2 is SYGVNS. The germline V and J ends were trimmed by 7 bases and 3 bases, with 12 bases remaining between them. The DNA of the CDR3 is TGTGCCAGCAAAGCTCAGGGATACACTGAAGCTTTCTTT. As protein: CASKAQGYTEAFF.

V and J are TRBV28 and TRBJ2-5; the D gene is possibly TRBD2 (6 bases). Germline V lookup: CDR1 MDHEN, CDR2 SYDVKM. The CDR3 contains 14 residues. V was shortened by 2 bases and J by 4 bases, with 11 bases between the two germline ends. CDR3 residues: CASSLLARRETQYF. CDR3 in DNA: TGTGCCAGCAGTTTACTAGCGCGGAGAGAGACCCAGTACTTC.

This chain links TRBV2 with TRBJ2-7; D may be TRBD1 (5 bases). The CDR3 is 13 amino acids. Germline loops: CDR1 SNHLY, CDR2 FYNNEI. Trimming took off 2 bases at V and 5 bases at J, with 10 bases between the two ends. CDR3: CASSEPGNNEQYF. For the CDR3, the DNA is TGTGCCAGCAGTGAACCAGGGAACAACGAGCAGTACTTC.

The chain uses TRBV18 and TRBJ2-1; 8 nucleotides align to TRBD1. The CDR3 has 15 residues. J was trimmed by 4 bases and V by 3 bases; bases with no gene match: 5. Per germline, CDR1 KGHSH and CDR2 LQKENI. The CDR3 DNA sequence: TGTGCCAGCTCACCGGGACAGGTTATTTACAATGAGCAGTTCTTC. Translated, it gives CASSPGQVIYNEQFF.

CDR3 amino acids: CASTLRGGRLNYGYTF. The CDR3 bases are TGTGCCAGTACCCTGCGCGGGGGGCGCCTTAACTATGGCTACACCTTC. V is TRBV19 and J is TRBJ1-2, with D perhaps matching TRBD1 (6 bases). Trimming removed 7 bases at V and 1 base at J, with 19 bases between. Germline V gene data show CDR1 as LNHDA and CDR2 as SQIVND (reference sequence). The CDR3 totals 16 residues.

The chain combines TRBV27 with TRBJ2-7; possibly TRBD2 for D (5 bases). Trimming left V 5 bases short and J 6 bases short, with 20 bases between. CDR3 length equals 15 residues. In germline, CDR1 is MNHEY, CDR2 SMNVEV (reference sequence). CDR3: CASSPQSGRTVEQYF. The CDR3 nucleotides are TGTGCCAGCAGTCCCCAATCGGGGAGAACGGTCGAGCAGTACTTC.

The chain is built from TRBV6-2 or TRBV6-3 and TRBJ2-5, with D perhaps matching TRBD1 (6 bases). The CDR3 covers 13 residues. Trimming took 1 base from V and 9 from J, leaving 12 bases between them. Germline assignment: CDR1 MNHEY and CDR2 SVGEGT. The CDR3 region has the DNA TGTGCCAGCAGTTACTTTGGATCAGGGGCCCAGTACTTC. Translating it yields CASSYFGSGAQYF.

The chain combines TRBV11-2 with TRBJ1-1; 8 bases align to TRBD1. This CDR3 region has 14 residues. V trimming: 5 bases; J trimming: 5 bases; junction bases outside the gene matches: 7. Per germline, CDR1 SGHAT and CDR2 FQNNGV. The CDR3 DNA is TGTGCCAGCAGCCTCGACAGGGGTAAGACTGAAGCTTTCTTT. Protein product: CASSLDRGKTEAFF.

This clone has just one count. The chain combines TRBV27 with TRBJ2-2; D call uncertain. Germline V lookup: CDR1 MNHEY, CDR2 SMNVEV (reference sequence). The CDR3 is 10 amino acids. The CDR3 region is CARNTGELFF. The DNA of the CDR3 is TGTGCTAGAAACACCGGGGAGCTGTTTTTT.

This clone was detected once. The chain uses TRBV30 and TRBJ1-1, with 10 bases lining up with TRBD1. The germline gives CDR1 GTSNPN, CDR2 SVGIG (reference sequence). The CDR3 sequence is 15 residues long. The J segment lost 4 bases and the V segment lost 8 bases, leaving 13 bases of the junction unmatched. CDR3 in amino acids: CAGSGTGEVGTEAFF. In DNA, the CDR3 is TGTGCCGGTTCCGGGACAGGGGAGGTTGGCACTGAAGCTTTCTTT.

The chain employs TRBV11-2 and TRBJ1-4; possibly TRBD1 for D (6 bases). The V gene lost 6 bases and the J gene lost 6 bases, with 20 bases spanning the gap. The CDR3 is 16 amino acids. Germline CDR1 SGHAT, CDR2 FQNNGV. As DNA, the CDR3 is TGTGCCAGCAGTATGAGCTGGGACACATCTTATGAAAAACTGTTTTTT. It translates to CASSMSWDTSYEKLFF. The whole variable domain, filled in from reference TRBV11-2 and TRBJ1-4, reads EAGVAQSPRYKIIEKRQSVAFWCNPISGHATLYWYQQILGQGPKLLIQFQNNGVVDDSQLPKDRFSAERLKGVDSTLKIQPAKLEDSAVYLCASSMSWDTSYEKLFFGSGTQLSVL.

V and J are TRBV2 and TRBJ2-1; D unclear. In germline, CDR1 is SNHLY, CDR2 FYNNEI. V lost 3 bases to trimming and J lost 15 bases, with 15 bases between them. CDR3 length equals 12 residues. CDR3 region: CASSESVPIGFF. Here the CDR3 DNA reads TGTGCCAGCAGTGAGTCTGTCCCCATCGGGTTCTTC.

This chain joins TRBV5-6 and TRBJ2-1, with D unclear. The CDR3 covers 13 residues. Germline lookup yields CDR1 SGHDT and CDR2 YYEEEE. The germline V and J ends were trimmed by 3 bases and 8 bases, with 12 bases remaining between them. For the CDR3, the DNA is TGTGCCAGCAGCTCGCCCGCCGACTATGAGCAGTTCTTC. This codes for CASSSPADYEQFF.

This clone appeared once. V usage is TRBV12-3 or TRBV12-4 and J usage is TRBJ1-1; maybe TRBD1 (5 bases). V was clipped by 7 bases and J by 4 bases, with 10 bases between them. The CDR3 sequence is 12 residues long. CDR3 coding DNA: TGTGCCAGCACCCGGGGGGGCACTGAAGCTTTCTTT. It translates to CASTRGGTEAFF.

This rearrangement joins TRBV20-1 to TRBJ2-7; no clear D. The CDR3 totals 11 residues. The germline V gene has CDR1 DFQATT and CDR2 SNEGSKA (reference sequence). As DNA, the CDR3 is TGCCGGAAGACTGATACCTACGAGCAGTACTTC. It codes for CRKTDTYEQYF.

The CDR3 sequence is CASSPTGTGDSELFF. The CDR3, as DNA: TGCGCCAGCAGCCCCACCGGGACAGGGGATTCAGAACTGTTTTTT. V and J are TRBV4-3 and TRBJ1-4, with 10 bases fitting TRBD1. Germline CDR1 LGHNA, CDR2 YSLEER. The trim removed 4 bases at V and 12 bases at J, leaving 11 bases unmatched. The CDR3 is 15 amino acids.

This chain uses TRBV4-3 with TRBJ1-5; D call uncertain. The CDR3 extends over 14 amino acids. V was trimmed by 2 bases and J by 9 bases, leaving 14 bases between them. CDR1 and CDR2 (germline): LGHNA, YSLEER. DNA of the CDR3: TGCGCCAGCAGCCAATCTCGGGGTGAGGGGCCCCAGCATTTT. Amino acid sequence: CASSQSRGEGPQHF.

V usage is TRBV7-2 and J usage is TRBJ2-7; 7 nucleotides line up with TRBD1. This CDR3 is built from 16 residues. Germline V gene lookup returns CDR1 SGHTA and CDR2 FQGNSA. V lost 4 bases, J lost 5 bases, and 14 bases stayed unmatched. The CDR3 here is CASSSPQGVPIHEQYF. DNA for the CDR3: TGTGCCAGCAGCTCACCTCAGGGGGTACCCATCCACGAGCAGTACTTC.

CDR3 coding DNA: TGTGCCAGCTCACCACCGGAACCTGTTCAGGGTGTCCTGAACACTGAAGCTTTCTTT. This translates into CASSPPEPVQGVLNTEAFF. The V call is TRBV18, the J call TRBJ1-1; tentative D call: TRBD1 (5 bases). The germline gives CDR1 KGHSH, CDR2 LQKENI. V lost 0 bases and J 0 bases, leaving 20 bases between the germline ends. CDR3 size: 19 residues.

The chain links TRBV3-1 (or the pseudogene TRBV3-2) to TRBJ2-1, with 11 bases identical to TRBD2. J was trimmed by 11 bases and V by 1 base; bases with no gene match: 1. This CDR3 contains 13 residues. Germline CDR1 reads LGHDT; CDR2 reads YNNKEL (reference sequence). DNA of the CDR3: TGTGCCAGCAGCCAAGGGACTAGCGGGCAGCAGTTCTTC. This encodes CASSQGTSGQQFF.

The V and J genes are TRBV5-1 and TRBJ2-2; D uncertain. V gave up 1 base and J gave up 0 bases, with 7 bases separating them. Germline CDR1 SGHRS, CDR2 YFSETQ. This CDR3 is built from 15 residues. The CDR3 region is CASSLNTANTGELFF. DNA of the CDR3: TGCGCCAGCAGCTTGAATACAGCGAACACCGGGGAGCTGTTTTTT.

This sequence joins TRBV13 and TRBJ2-7, with TRBD1 as a possible D gene (6 bases). Trimming shortened V by 6 bases and J by 4 bases, and 16 bases separated the two germline ends. The CDR3 has 14 residues. CDR1 is PRHDT and CDR2 is FYEKMQ in the germline V gene (reference sequence). In DNA form, the CDR3 reads TGTGCCAGCAGTGTAACAGGGCGAATGTACGAGCAGTACTTC. Translated, it gives CASSVTGRMYEQYF. Together with reference TRBV13 and TRBJ2-7, the CDR3 gives the full variable domain: AAGVIQSPRHLIKEKRETATLKCYPIPRHDTVYWYQQGPGQDPQFLISFYEKMQSDKGSIPDRFSAQQFSDYHSELNMSSLELGDSALYFCASSVTGRMYEQYFGPGTRLTVT.